Presented here are 32 T cell receptor beta chains from one specimen sequenced in a study of identical twins. TCRdb recomputed calls from the 5' RACE reads with MiXCR, one row per CDR3 protein. The sample lists approximately 210,000 distinct CDR3 sequences, approximately 7.1% seen once, with 13% to 15% in the top ten. This same sample was also part of a study on T cells expressing NK-cell markers.

The sample was CD8+ T cells sorted from blood. The receptor source for this set is a woman aged 18-29 years in good health.

This clonotype was counted between two and nine times. The chain combines TRBV19 with TRBJ1-5; D uncertain. This CDR3 is built from 9 residues. The germline V and J ends were trimmed by 10 bases and 10 bases, with 8 bases remaining between them. CDR1 and CDR2 from the germline V gene are LNHDA and SQIVND (reference sequence). The CDR3 protein is CATGDPQHF. The CDR3 bases are TGTGCCACTGGGGATCCCCAGCATTTT.

Points on this clonotype: A read error is possible here, since a much larger clone lies one base away. This chain links TRBV12-3 or TRBV12-4 with TRBJ2-7, with a weak D call TRBD1 (5 bases). This CDR3 has 14 amino acids. CDR3 coding DNA: TGTGCCAGCAGTTTCGAACAGGCCTTATACGTGCAGTACTTC. Residues: CASSFEQALYVQYF.

This clonotype was seen more than once but under ten times. The chain is built from TRBV9 and TRBJ2-1; tentative D call: TRBD2 (5 bases). Germline loops: CDR1 SGDLS, CDR2 YYNGEE. CDR3 length: 13 residues. Trimming took 0 bases from V and 9 from J, leaving 10 bases between them. The CDR3 region has the DNA TGTGCCAGCAGCGTAGCTTCCGGGGTTGAGCAGTTCTTC. This translates into CASSVASGVEQFF.

This chain links TRBV7-6 with TRBJ2-2, with D unresolved. Per germline, CDR1 SGHVS and CDR2 FNYEAQ. Trimming shortened V by 2 bases and J by 6 bases, and 10 bases separated the two germline ends. The CDR3 consists of 14 residues. The CDR3 sequence is CASSLRGGAGELFF. The CDR3 bases are TGTGCCAGCAGCTTACGTGGTGGGGCCGGGGAGCTGTTTTTT.

Worth noting for this clonotype: Possible read error: a much larger clone is one base away. The CDR3 ends on some other residue instead of the conserved phenylalanine or tryptophan, so this is likely a read error. The V and J genes are TRBV2 and TRBJ2-5, with a weak D call TRBD1 (5 bases). The CDR3 has 14 amino acids. Between the trimmed V and J ends, which lost 8 bases and 4 bases, there was a span of 17 bases. Per germline, CDR1 SNHLY and CDR2 FYNNEI. CDR3 residues: CASSPKETAETQYL. The CDR3 bases are TGTGCCAGCTCTCCCAAGGAGACAGCAGAGACCCAGTACTTA.

This clonotype was seen only a few times. The V and J genes are TRBV7-9 and TRBJ2-7, with TRBD2 matching 9 bases. The CDR3 totals 16 residues. The V gene's germline CDR1 is SEHNR and CDR2 FQNEAQ (reference sequence). J was trimmed by 2 bases and V by 4 bases; bases with no gene match: 9. CDR3 amino acids: CASSWPPRLAAYEQYF. For the CDR3, the DNA is TGTGCCAGCAGCTGGCCCCCCCGACTAGCGGCCTACGAGCAGTACTTC.

In this sample, this clonotype turned up a few times. The chain links TRBV20-1 to TRBJ2-3; D is undetermined. CDR3 length equals 16 residues. The germline V gene encodes CDR1 DFQATT and CDR2 SNEGSKA (reference sequence). V lost 3 bases and J lost 0, with 16 bases in between. The CDR3 DNA sequence: TGCAGTGCTAGCAATCAGAGGTTGGATAGCACAGATACGCAGTATTTT. Its translation: CSASNQRLDSTDTQYF.

The rearrangement joins TRBV11-2 to TRBJ2-5; 9 positions match TRBD2. There are 13 residues in the CDR3. The germline V gene encodes CDR1 SGHAT and CDR2 FQNNGV. Unmatched junction bases numbered 3, after V lost 5 bases and J lost 5 bases. CDR3 in DNA: TGTGCCAGCAGCCGTACTAGCGGGGAGACCCAGTACTTC. This translates into CASSRTSGETQYF.

This clonotype was detected a few times. The chain carries TRBV29-1 and TRBJ1-1; D remains ambiguous. The germline gives CDR1 SQVTM, CDR2 ANQGSEA. The ends were cut back, 7 bases at V and 0 bases at J, with 6 bases in the middle. The CDR3 is 11 amino acids. Written as DNA, the CDR3 is TGCAGCGGAGTCATGAACACTGAAGCTTTCTTT. It translates to CSGVMNTEAFF.

This clonotype showed up just a few times. The V and J genes are TRBV7-9 and TRBJ2-3, with a weak D call TRBD1 (6 bases). The V gene lost 4 bases and the J gene lost 2 bases, with 10 bases spanning the gap. This CDR3 region has 14 residues. Germline lookup yields CDR1 SEHNR and CDR2 FQNEAQ (reference sequence). As DNA, the CDR3 is TGTGCCAGCAGCTCTAGACAGGACACAGATACGCAGTATTTT. This translates into CASSSRQDTDTQYF.

V and J are TRBV20-1 and TRBJ2-7; 8 bases line up with TRBD2. V lost 0 bases to trimming and J lost 1 base; unmatched junction nucleotides: 8. The CDR3 consists of 16 residues. Germline CDR1 DFQATT, CDR2 SNEGSKA (reference sequence). In DNA form, the CDR3 reads TGCAGTGCTAGAGATACTCGGACTAGCATTTCCTACGAGCAGTACTTC. Translated, it gives CSARDTRTSISYEQYF.

This clonotype was found many times. The rearrangement joins TRBV12-5 to TRBJ2-3; 7 bases align to TRBD2. In germline, CDR1 is LGHNT, CDR2 FRNRAP. The CDR3 is 16 amino acids. V lost 2 bases and J lost 5; bases outside the gene matches: 10. For the CDR3, the DNA is TGTGCTAGTGGTTTGTGGGACTACCTAGACAAAGATACGCAGTATTTT. It yields the protein CASGLWDYLDKDTQYF.

The chain recombines TRBV12-3 or TRBV12-4 with TRBJ1-1, with no clear D. The CDR3 is 11 residues long. Trimming cost V 5 bases and J 11 bases, with 12 bases left between them. CDR3 protein: CASSVGWRAFF. CDR3 sequence (DNA): TGTGCCAGCAGTGTGGGGTGGCGTGCTTTCTTT.

The J gene is TRBJ1-1, the V gene TRBV7-9, with D unresolved. V was shortened by 1 base and J by 0 bases, with 9 bases between the two germline ends. Per the germline V gene, CDR1 is SEHNR and CDR2 is FQNEAQ (reference sequence). This CDR3 is 15 amino acids long. The CDR3 DNA sequence: TGTGCCAGCAGCTTAGAGGCCGGATTGAACACTGAAGCTTTCTTT. Translating it yields CASSLEAGLNTEAFF.

This chain connects TRBV27 to TRBJ2-3; possibly TRBD2 for D (5 bases). Germline CDR1 and CDR2: MNHEY and SMNVEV (reference sequence). Trimming took 8 bases from V and 2 from J, leaving 14 bases between them. The CDR3 has 14 amino acids. The CDR3 loop reads CASSHPGFTDTQYF. The DNA for the CDR3 is TGTGCCAGCTCCCACCCGGGGTTCACAGATACGCAGTATTTT.

This clonotype was seen more than once but under ten times. This chain joins TRBV7-8 and TRBJ2-3, with D maybe TRBD2 (6 bases). CDR3 size: 18 residues. The V gene lost 5 bases and the J gene lost 0 bases, with 21 bases spanning the gap. Per the germline V gene, CDR1 is SGHVS and CDR2 is FQNEAQ. The CDR3 loop reads CASSREWVSGPSTDTQYF. CDR3 nucleotide sequence: TGTGCCAGCAGCCGCGAGTGGGTTAGCGGCCCTAGCACAGATACGCAGTATTTT.

This clonotype was seen ten or more times. The V and J genes are TRBV7-7 and TRBJ2-1; 9 nucleotides align to TRBD1. V was clipped by 1 base and J by 8 bases; unmatched bases: 6. Germline assignment: CDR1 SSHAT and CDR2 FNYEAQ (reference sequence). There are 15 residues in the CDR3. The CDR3 protein is CASSLEGQGTDEQFF. The DNA of the CDR3 is TGTGCCAGCAGCTTAGAGGGACAGGGTACTGATGAGCAGTTCTTC.

This clonotype was picked up a small number of times. The V and J genes are TRBV4-1 and TRBJ2-2; D may be TRBD1 (5 bases). There are 15 residues in the CDR3. CDR1 is MGHRA, CDR2 YSYEKL, per germline. Deletions cut 6 bases from V and 4 bases from J, with 15 bases between. The chain's CDR3 is CASSLGVWGTGELFF. The DNA for the CDR3 is TGCGCCAGCAGTCTAGGGGTTTGGGGCACCGGGGAGCTGTTTTTT.

V usage is TRBV7-2 and J usage is TRBJ2-7; 9 bases align to TRBD2. CDR1 is SGHTA, CDR2 FQGNSA, per germline. J gave up 3 bases and V 3 bases, and 3 bases lay outside the gene matches. The CDR3 is 14 amino acids. CDR3 coding DNA: TGTGCCAGCAGCTTGAGCGGGGGGTTCTACGAGCAGTACTTC. As protein: CASSLSGGFYEQYF.

CDR3 DNA: TGTGCCAGCAGCTCGCATCCGTTGTCTTTTACGAACTATGGCTACACCTTC. Its protein product is CASSSHPLSFTNYGYTF. The rearrangement joins TRBV7-9 to TRBJ1-2; D unresolved. Germline assignment: CDR1 SEHNR and CDR2 FQNEAQ (reference sequence). Trimming shortened V by 4 bases and J by 2 bases, and 20 bases separated the two germline ends. The CDR3 consists of 17 residues.

The chain carries TRBV3-1 and TRBJ2-7; the D is unclear. Germline values: CDR1 LGHDT, CDR2 YNNKEL (reference sequence). Between the trimmed V and J ends, which lost 5 bases and 0 bases, there was a span of 11 bases. The CDR3 runs to 14 residues. CDR3 region: CASSFSDGSYEQYF. CDR3 sequence (DNA): TGTGCCAGCAGCTTCTCGGACGGCTCCTACGAGCAGTACTTC.

The chain combines TRBV28 with TRBJ2-7, with D perhaps TRBD1 (6 bases). The germline gives CDR1 MDHEN, CDR2 SYDVKM. There are 14 residues in the CDR3. With 6 bases removed from V and 2 bases from J, the gap between germline ends came to 14 bases. The CDR3 DNA sequence: TGTGCCAGCAGATTAACAGGGTCCCCCTACGAGCAGTACTTC. It translates to CASRLTGSPYEQYF.

The gene calls are TRBV21-1 and TRBJ2-6; TRBD2 is taken as the D call from the table, unchecked against the DNA. TRBV21-1 is a listed pseudogene. This CDR3 is 16 amino acids long. In DNA form, the CDR3 reads TGTGCCAGCTCCCGAGGGAGGGCCCCTGGATCCAACGTCCTGACTTTC. Protein sequence: CASSRGRAPGSNVLTF.

The sample holds a few counts of this clonotype. The genes are TRBV3-1 and TRBJ2-5, with a weak D call TRBD2 (6 bases). The CDR3 loop spans 17 amino acids. Trimming cost V 0 bases and J 2 bases, with 16 bases left between them. Germline V gene sequence: CDR1 LGHDT, CDR2 YNNKEL (reference sequence). The CDR3 region has the DNA TGTGCCAGCAGCCAAGAGGGGGACTGGACGGGTCAAGAGACCCAGTACTTC. This gives the protein CASSQEGDWTGQETQYF.

This clonotype was observed a few times. The chain carries TRBV4-3 and TRBJ2-1; D not certain. CDR3 length: 13 residues. V lost 0 bases and J 12 bases, leaving 12 bases between the germline ends. The germline CDR1 and CDR2 sequences are LGHNA and YSLEER. CDR3 bases: TGCGCCAGCAGCCAAGATGGCAGCCTAAGGCAGTTCTTC. Residues: CASSQDGSLRQFF.

This chain links TRBV30 with TRBJ2-6; D is perhaps TRBD1 or TRBD2 (6 bases each). The CDR3 length is 14 residues. Deletions cut 8 bases from V and 2 bases from J, with 13 bases between. In germline, CDR1 is GTSNPN, CDR2 SVGIG (reference sequence). The CDR3: CAGTGGAGANVLTF. In DNA, the CDR3 is TGTGCCGGGACCGGGGGCGCTGGGGCCAACGTCCTGACTTTC.

This clonotype was counted at least ten times. J is TRBJ1-1 and V is TRBV6-1; 7 nucleotides line up with TRBD1. The CDR3 spans 14 residues. Losses at the gene ends were 6 bases for V and 1 base for J; bases not matched to a gene: 5. Germline CDR1 is MNHNS and CDR2 is SASEGT. The CDR3 spells CASRPRGKNTEAFF. DNA for the CDR3: TGTGCCAGCAGACCCAGGGGGAAGAACACTGAAGCTTTCTTT.

V is TRBV10-3 and J is TRBJ2-7; 7 bases line up with TRBD1. The CDR3 sequence is 13 residues long. With V trimmed by 3 bases and J by 3 bases, 2 bases remained unmatched. The germline V gene encodes CDR1 ENHRY and CDR2 SYGVKD. The CDR3, as DNA: TGTGCCATCAGTGAAGGGACAGACTACGAGCAGTACTTC. Its translation: CAISEGTDYEQYF.

This chain joins TRBV7-9 and TRBJ2-5; D is unresolved. Germline assignment: CDR1 SEHNR and CDR2 FQNEAQ (reference sequence). The CDR3 sequence is 15 residues long. V was cut by 8 bases and J by 5 bases, with 21 bases left in between. CDR3 amino acids: CASAIQVSLSETQYF. In DNA form, the CDR3 reads TGTGCCAGCGCGATCCAAGTTTCCCTAAGTGAGACCCAGTACTTC.

This clonotype was counted at least ten times. The chain couples TRBV6-5 to TRBJ2-7; the D gene is possibly TRBD2 (5 bases). This CDR3 comprises 13 residues. Germline V gene sequence: CDR1 MNHEY, CDR2 SVGAGI. Trimming removed 0 bases from V and 4 bases from J, with 7 bases in between. DNA of the CDR3: TGTGCCAGCAGTTACTCGAGGACTTACGAGCAGTACTTC. It translates to CASSYSRTYEQYF.

This clonotype has a handful of counts. The rearrangement uses TRBV15 and TRBJ1-2; 9 bases map to TRBD1. Germline CDR1 is LNHNV and CDR2 is YYDKDF (reference sequence). The CDR3 extends over 15 amino acids. J gave up 3 bases and V 4 bases, and 6 bases lay outside the gene matches. The CDR3 reads CATSTWTGEDYGYTF. CDR3 nucleotides: TGTGCCACCAGCACCTGGACAGGGGAGGACTATGGCTACACCTTC.

Only a few counts were recorded for this clonotype. The V gene is TRBV6-5, the J gene TRBJ2-1; TRBD2 aligns across 11 bases. CDR1 and CDR2 from the germline V gene are MNHEY and SVGAGI. V was pared by 3 bases and J by 4 bases, with 2 bases of the junction left unmatched. The CDR3 loop spans 15 amino acids. DNA for the CDR3: TGTGCCAGCAGTTATCTAGCGGGGGGATACAATGAGCAGTTCTTC. This codes for CASSYLAGGYNEQFF.